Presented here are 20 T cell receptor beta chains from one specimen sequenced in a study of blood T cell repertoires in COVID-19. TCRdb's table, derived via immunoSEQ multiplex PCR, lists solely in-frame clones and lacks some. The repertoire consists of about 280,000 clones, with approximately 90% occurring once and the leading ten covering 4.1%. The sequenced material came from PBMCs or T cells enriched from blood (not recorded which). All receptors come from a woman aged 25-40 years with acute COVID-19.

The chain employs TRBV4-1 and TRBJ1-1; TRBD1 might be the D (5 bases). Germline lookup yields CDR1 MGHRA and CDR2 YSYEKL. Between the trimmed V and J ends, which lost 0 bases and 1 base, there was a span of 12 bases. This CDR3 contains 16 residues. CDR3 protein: CASSQDLTVRNTEAFF. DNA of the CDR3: TGCGCCAGCAGCCAAGATCTGACAGTCAGGAACACTGAAGCTTTCTTT.

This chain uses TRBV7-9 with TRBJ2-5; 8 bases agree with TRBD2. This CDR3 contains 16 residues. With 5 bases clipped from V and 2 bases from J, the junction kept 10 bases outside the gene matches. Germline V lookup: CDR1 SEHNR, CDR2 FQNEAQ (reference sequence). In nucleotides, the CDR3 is TGTGCCAGCAGCCGGCTTGGGAGCGGGAGACAAGAGACCCAGTACTTC. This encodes CASSRLGSGRQETQYF.

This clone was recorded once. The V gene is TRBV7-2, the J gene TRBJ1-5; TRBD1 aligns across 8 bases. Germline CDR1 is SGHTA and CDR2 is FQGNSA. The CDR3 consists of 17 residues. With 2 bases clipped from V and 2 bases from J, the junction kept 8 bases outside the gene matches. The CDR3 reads CASSLNGQGAGNQPQHF. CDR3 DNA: TGTGCCAGCAGCTTAAACGGGCAGGGGGCTGGCAATCAGCCCCAGCATTTT. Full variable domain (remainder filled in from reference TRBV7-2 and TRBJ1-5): GAGVSQSPSNKVTEKGKDVELRCDPISGHTALYWYRQSLGQGLEFLIYFQGNSAPDKSGLPSDRFSAERTGGSVSTLTIQRTQQEDSAVYLCASSLNGQGAGNQPQHFGDGTRLSIL.

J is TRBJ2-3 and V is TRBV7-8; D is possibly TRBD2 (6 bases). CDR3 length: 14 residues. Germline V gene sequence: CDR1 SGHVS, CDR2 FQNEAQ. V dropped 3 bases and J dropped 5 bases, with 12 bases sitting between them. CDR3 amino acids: CASSFTEGGDTQYF. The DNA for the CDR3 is TGTGCCAGCAGCTTCACCGAGGGAGGAGATACGCAGTATTTT.

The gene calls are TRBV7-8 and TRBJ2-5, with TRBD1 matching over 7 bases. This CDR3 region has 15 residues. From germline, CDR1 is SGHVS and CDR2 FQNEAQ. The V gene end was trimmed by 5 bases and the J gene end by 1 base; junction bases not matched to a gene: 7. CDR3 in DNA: TGTGCCAGCAGCCACAACCGGGACAGCCAAGAGACCCAGTACTTC. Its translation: CASSHNRDSQETQYF.

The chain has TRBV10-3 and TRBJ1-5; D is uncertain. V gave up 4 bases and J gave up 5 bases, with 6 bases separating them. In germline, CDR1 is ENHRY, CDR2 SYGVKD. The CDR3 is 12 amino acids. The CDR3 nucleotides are TGTGCCATCAGTGCCCCCGATCAGCCCCAGCATTTT. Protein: CAISAPDQPQHF.

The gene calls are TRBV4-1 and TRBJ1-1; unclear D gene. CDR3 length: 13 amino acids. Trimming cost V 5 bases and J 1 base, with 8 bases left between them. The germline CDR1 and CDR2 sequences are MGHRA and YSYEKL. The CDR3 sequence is CASSEQENTEAFF. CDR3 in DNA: TGCGCCAGCAGCGAGCAGGAGAACACTGAAGCTTTCTTT.

CDR3 in amino acids: CASSLDSWNTEAFF. CDR3 DNA sequence: TGTGCCAGCAGCTTAGATTCATGGAACACTGAAGCTTTCTTT. V gene TRBV7-2 combines with J gene TRBJ1-1; D remains unclear. The ends were cut back, 1 base at V and 1 base at J, with 7 bases in the middle. CDR1 SGHTA and CDR2 FQGNSA come from the germline V gene. The CDR3 is 14 amino acids.

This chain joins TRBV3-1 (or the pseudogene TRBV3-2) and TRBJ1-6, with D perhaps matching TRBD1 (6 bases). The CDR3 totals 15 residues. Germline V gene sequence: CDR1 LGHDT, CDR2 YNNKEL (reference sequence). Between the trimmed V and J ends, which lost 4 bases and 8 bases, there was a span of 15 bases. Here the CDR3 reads CASSPRGQKDSPLHF. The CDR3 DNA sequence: TGTGCCAGCAGCCCACGGGGACAAAAGGATTCACCCCTCCACTTT.

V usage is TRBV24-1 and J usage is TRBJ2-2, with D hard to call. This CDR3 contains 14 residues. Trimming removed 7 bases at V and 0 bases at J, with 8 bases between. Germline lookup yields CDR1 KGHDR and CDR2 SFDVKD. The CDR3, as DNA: TGTGCCACCAGACAGACATCGAACACCGGGGAGCTGTTTTTT. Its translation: CATRQTSNTGELFF.

As DNA, the CDR3 is TGTGCCAGCGGGGTGCAGGGGCTGAATTCACCCCTCCACTTT. Its protein is CASGVQGLNSPLHF. This rearrangement joins TRBV27 to TRBJ1-6; tentatively, D is TRBD1 (6 bases). The length of the CDR3 is 14 residues. Germline V gene sequence: CDR1 MNHEY, CDR2 SMNVEV (reference sequence). The V gene lost 8 bases and the J gene lost 7 bases, with 15 bases spanning the gap.

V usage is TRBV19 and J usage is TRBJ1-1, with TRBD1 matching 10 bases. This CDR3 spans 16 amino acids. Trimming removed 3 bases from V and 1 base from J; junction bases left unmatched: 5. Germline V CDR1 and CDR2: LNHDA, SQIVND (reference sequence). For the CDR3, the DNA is TGTGCCAGTAGTATTTTGGGACAGGGGAAGAACACTGAAGCTTTCTTT. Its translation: CASSILGQGKNTEAFF.

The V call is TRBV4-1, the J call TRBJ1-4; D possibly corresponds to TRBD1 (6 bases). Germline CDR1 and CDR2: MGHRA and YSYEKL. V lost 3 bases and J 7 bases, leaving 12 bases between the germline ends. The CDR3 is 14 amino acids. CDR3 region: CASSHRGQIEKLFF. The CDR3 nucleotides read TGCGCCAGCAGCCACCGTGGACAGATTGAAAAACTGTTTTTT.

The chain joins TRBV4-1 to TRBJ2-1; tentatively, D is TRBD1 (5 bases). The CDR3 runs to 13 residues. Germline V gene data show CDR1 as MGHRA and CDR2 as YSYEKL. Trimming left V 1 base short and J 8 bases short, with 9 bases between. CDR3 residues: CASSQVRGHEQFF. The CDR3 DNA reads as TGCGCCAGCAGCCAAGTAAGGGGTCATGAGCAGTTCTTC.

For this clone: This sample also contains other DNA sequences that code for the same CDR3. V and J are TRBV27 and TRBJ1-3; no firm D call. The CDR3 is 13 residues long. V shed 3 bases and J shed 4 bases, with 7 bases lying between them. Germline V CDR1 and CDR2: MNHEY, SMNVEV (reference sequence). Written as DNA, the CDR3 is TGTGCCAGCAGTTTCAGTTCAGGAAACACCATATATTTT. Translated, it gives CASSFSSGNTIYF.

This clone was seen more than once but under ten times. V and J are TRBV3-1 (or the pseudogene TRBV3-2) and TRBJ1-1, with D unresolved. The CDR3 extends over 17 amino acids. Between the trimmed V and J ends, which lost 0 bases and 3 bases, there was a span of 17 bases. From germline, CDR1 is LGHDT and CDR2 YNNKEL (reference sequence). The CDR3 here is CASSQETSSPEYTEAFF. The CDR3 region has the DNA TGTGCCAGCAGCCAAGAAACCTCCTCGCCCGAGTACACTGAAGCTTTCTTT.

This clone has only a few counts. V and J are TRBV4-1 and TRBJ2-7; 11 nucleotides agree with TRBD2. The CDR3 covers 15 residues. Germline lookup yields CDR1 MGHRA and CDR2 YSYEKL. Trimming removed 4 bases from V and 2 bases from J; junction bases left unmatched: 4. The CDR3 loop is CASSRGTSGAYEQYF. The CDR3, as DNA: TGCGCCAGCAGCCGCGGGACTAGCGGAGCCTACGAGCAGTACTTC.

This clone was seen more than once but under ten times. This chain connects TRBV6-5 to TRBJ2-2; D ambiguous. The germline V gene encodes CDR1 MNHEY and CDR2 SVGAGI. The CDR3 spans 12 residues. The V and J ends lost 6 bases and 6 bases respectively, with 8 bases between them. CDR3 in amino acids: CASRESPGELFF. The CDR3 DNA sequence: TGTGCCAGCAGAGAGTCCCCCGGGGAGCTGTTTTTT.

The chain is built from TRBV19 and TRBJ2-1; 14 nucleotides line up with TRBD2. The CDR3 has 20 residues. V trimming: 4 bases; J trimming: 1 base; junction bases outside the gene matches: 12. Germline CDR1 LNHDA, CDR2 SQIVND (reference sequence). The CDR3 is CASSSRMGLAGEKSYNEQFF. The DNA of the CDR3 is TGTGCCAGTAGTAGCAGAATGGGACTAGCGGGAGAGAAGTCCTACAATGAGCAGTTCTTC.

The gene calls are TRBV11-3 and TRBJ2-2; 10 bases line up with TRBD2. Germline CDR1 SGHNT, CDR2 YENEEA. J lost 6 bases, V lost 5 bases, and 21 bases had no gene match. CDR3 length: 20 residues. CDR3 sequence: CASSPRSSGRFGGFAGELFF. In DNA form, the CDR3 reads TGTGCCAGCAGCCCACGCTCTAGCGGGAGATTCGGTGGTTTTGCCGGGGAGCTGTTTTTT.